A selection of T cell receptor beta chains follows, all from one sample in a study of blood T cells in healthy people across ages. In TCRdb, the 5' RACE reads were re-called with MiXCR into one record per CDR3 protein. The sample lists over 700,000 distinct CDR3 sequences, 50% to 65% occurring once. The source material was blood. All receptors come from a man older than 75 in good health. Each CDR3 is given with its conserved first and last residue. Clone size is not always given. Where it is, it says once, few, many or a class for expanded clones.

V gene: TRBV6-5
clone size: .
J gene: TRBJ2-3
CDR3 protein: CAGSYAGGSTDTQYF

V gene: TRBV7-9
clone size: .
J gene: TRBJ2-1
CDR3 protein: CASSLVVAGIHNEQFF

V gene: TRBV12-3/TRBV12-4
clone size: .
J gene: TRBJ2-3
CDR3 protein: CASSLDSGHRDAYF

V gene: TRBV11-2
clone size: .
J gene: TRBJ2-1
CDR3 protein: CASSLVLRPAPTEDSSYNEQFF

V gene: TRBV7-2
clone size: .
J gene: TRBJ2-2
CDR3 protein: CASEASGRKGLFF

V gene: TRBV3-1
clone size: .
J gene: TRBJ2-3
CDR3 protein: CASSQVTHSTDTQYF

V gene: TRBV5-1
clone size: few
J gene: TRBJ2-1
CDR3 protein: CASSLSRQGPRNEQFF

V gene: TRBV12-3/TRBV12-4
clone size: .
J gene: TRBJ1-2
CDR3 protein: CASSSRTYGYTF

V gene: TRBV28
clone size: few
J gene: TRBJ2-7
CDR3 protein: CASSQPGGGYYEQYF

V gene: TRBV29-1
clone size: few
J gene: TRBJ2-5
CDR3 protein: CSVTPGTSVETQYF

V gene: TRBV5-1
clone size: few
J gene: TRBJ2-7
CDR3 protein: CASSPKAGTGYYEQYF

V gene: TRBV24-1
clone size: .
J gene: TRBJ2-5
CDR3 protein: CATQGIRQETQYF

V gene: TRBV20-1
clone size: .
J gene: TRBJ2-3
CDR3 protein: CSASGPGLAGGNADTQYF

V gene: TRBV5-1
clone size: few
J gene: TRBJ2-4
CDR3 protein: CASSPPTGTSVQYF

V gene: TRBV11-2
clone size: .
J gene: TRBJ1-2
CDR3 protein: CASSLTDEGSNYGYTF

V gene: TRBV5-1
clone size: .
J gene: TRBJ2-7
CDR3 protein: CASSLETGGSYEQYF

V gene: TRBV20-1
clone size: .
J gene: .
CDR3 protein: CSARDGRRASDEQYF

V gene: TRBV24-1
clone size: few
J gene: TRBJ1-5
CDR3 protein: CATSDRDSPNQPQHF

V gene: TRBV27
clone size: .
J gene: TRBJ2-7
CDR3 protein: CASSFSVSPSGEQYF

V gene: TRBV3-1
clone size: .
J gene: TRBJ1-1
CDR3 protein: CASSPLGTVPEAFF

V gene: TRBV6-6
clone size: few
J gene: TRBJ1-2
CDR3 protein: CASSLRSGQGAPGYTF

V gene: TRBV9
clone size: .
J gene: TRBJ1-4
CDR3 protein: CASSRTGVEGKLFF

V gene: TRBV7-6
clone size: .
J gene: TRBJ1-5
CDR3 protein: CASSLGMETGLFQPQHF

V gene: TRBV11-2
clone size: .
J gene: TRBJ2-5
CDR3 protein: CASSGQGGAETQYF

V gene: TRBV5-1
clone size: .
J gene: TRBJ2-7
CDR3 protein: CASSSLSGRGDEQYF

V gene: TRBV4-1
clone size: .
J gene: TRBJ2-1
CDR3 protein: CASSQADFSYNEQFF

V gene: TRBV5-1
clone size: .
J gene: TRBJ2-5
CDR3 protein: CASSNSWTGDETQYF

V gene: TRBV20-1
clone size: .
J gene: TRBJ2-7
CDR3 protein: CSAKGWGAYEQYF

V gene: TRBV7-9
clone size: few
J gene: TRBJ2-7
CDR3 protein: CASSLYSGREQYF

V gene: TRBV24-1
clone size: few
J gene: TRBJ2-5
CDR3 protein: CATSDPTSSKETQYF

V gene: TRBV7-3
clone size: .
J gene: TRBJ2-3
CDR3 protein: CASSLGLAGTTDTQYF

V gene: TRBV6-2/TRBV6-3
clone size: .
J gene: TRBJ2-1
CDR3 protein: CASSRPSGNSYNEQFF

V gene: TRBV20-1
clone size: few
J gene: TRBJ2-7
CDR3 protein: CSASSPISYEQYF

V gene: TRBV7-9
clone size: .
J gene: TRBJ1-4
CDR3 protein: CASSLSTGPRDEKLFF

V gene: TRBV4-2
clone size: few
J gene: TRBJ2-5
CDR3 protein: CASSPGSGAPQETQYF

V gene: TRBV7-9
clone size: .
J gene: TRBJ2-7
CDR3 protein: CASTPRDSSYEQYF

V gene: TRBV12-3/TRBV12-4
clone size: few
J gene: TRBJ2-5
CDR3 protein: CASRSGIIQETQYF

V gene: TRBV10-3
clone size: .
J gene: TRBJ2-2
CDR3 protein: CAIRGLAGANTGELFF

V gene: TRBV2
clone size: .
J gene: TRBJ1-1
CDR3 protein: CASSELRLPQGRGTDTEAFF

V gene: TRBV27
clone size: .
J gene: TRBJ1-4
CDR3 protein: CASRQNRVFSRELFF

V gene: TRBV29-1
clone size: .
J gene: TRBJ2-1
CDR3 protein: CSVAQVANEQFF

V gene: TRBV12-5
clone size: .
J gene: TRBJ1-6
CDR3 protein: CASGLAAPGHRNSPLHF

V gene: TRBV4-1
clone size: once
J gene: TRBJ2-1
CDR3 protein: CASSQGGPGEIRNEQFF

V gene: TRBV20-1
clone size: few
J gene: TRBJ2-3
CDR3 protein: CSEQGADTQYF

V gene: TRBV5-5
clone size: few
J gene: TRBJ2-4
CDR3 protein: CASSSTGALENIQYF

V gene: TRBV6-2/TRBV6-3
clone size: .
J gene: TRBJ2-1
CDR3 protein: CASSYSPADYNEQFF